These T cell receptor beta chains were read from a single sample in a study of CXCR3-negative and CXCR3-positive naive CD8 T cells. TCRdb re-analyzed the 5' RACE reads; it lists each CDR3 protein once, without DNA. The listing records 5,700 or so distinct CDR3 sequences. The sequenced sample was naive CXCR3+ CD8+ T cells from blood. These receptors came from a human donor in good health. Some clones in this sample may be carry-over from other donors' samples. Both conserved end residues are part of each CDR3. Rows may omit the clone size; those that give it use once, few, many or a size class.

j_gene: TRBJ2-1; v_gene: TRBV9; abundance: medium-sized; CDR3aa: CASSVVSGSNDEQFF
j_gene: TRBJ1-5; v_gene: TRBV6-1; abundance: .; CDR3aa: CASSEAGVQPQHF
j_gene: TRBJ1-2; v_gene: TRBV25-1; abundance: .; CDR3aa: CASSEYGDSGYGYTF
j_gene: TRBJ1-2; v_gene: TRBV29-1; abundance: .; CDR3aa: CSVVPQRDYGYTF
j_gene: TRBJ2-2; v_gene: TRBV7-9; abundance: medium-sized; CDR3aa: CASSPVFRPGTGELFF
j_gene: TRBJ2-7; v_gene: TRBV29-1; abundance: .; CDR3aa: CSVRTGGHEQYF
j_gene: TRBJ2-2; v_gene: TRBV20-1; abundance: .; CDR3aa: CSAKGESNTGELFF
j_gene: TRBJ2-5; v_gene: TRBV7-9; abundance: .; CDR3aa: CASSRRGTGGEETQYF
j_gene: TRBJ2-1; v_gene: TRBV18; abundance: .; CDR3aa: CASSPPPDRGTSYNEQFF
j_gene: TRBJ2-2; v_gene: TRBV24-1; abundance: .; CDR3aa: CATSDLGWQGNTGELFF
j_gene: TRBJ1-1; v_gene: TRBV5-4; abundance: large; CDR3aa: CASSLGQYTEAFF
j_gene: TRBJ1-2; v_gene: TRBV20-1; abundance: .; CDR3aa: CSARTDRDYGYTF
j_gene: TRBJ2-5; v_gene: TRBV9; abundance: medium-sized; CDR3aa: CASSGYSSGRLQETQYF
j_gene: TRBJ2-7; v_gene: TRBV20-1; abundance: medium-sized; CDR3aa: CSARFDRGVYEQYF
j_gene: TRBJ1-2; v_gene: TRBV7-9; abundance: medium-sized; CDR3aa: CASEDRHGYTF
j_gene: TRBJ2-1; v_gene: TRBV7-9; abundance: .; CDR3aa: CASSPGTSGSGNEQFF
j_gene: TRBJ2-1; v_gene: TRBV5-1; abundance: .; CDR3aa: CASESGRAGNEQFF
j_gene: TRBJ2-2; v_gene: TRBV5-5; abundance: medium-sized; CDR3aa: CASSLWTSGSATGELFF
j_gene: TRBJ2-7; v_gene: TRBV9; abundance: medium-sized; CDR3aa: CASSVESVAHEQYF
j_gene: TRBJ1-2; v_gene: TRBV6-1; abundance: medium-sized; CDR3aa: CASSETVIDVYGYTF
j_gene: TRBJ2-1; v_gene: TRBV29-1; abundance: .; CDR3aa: CTYTSSYNEQFF